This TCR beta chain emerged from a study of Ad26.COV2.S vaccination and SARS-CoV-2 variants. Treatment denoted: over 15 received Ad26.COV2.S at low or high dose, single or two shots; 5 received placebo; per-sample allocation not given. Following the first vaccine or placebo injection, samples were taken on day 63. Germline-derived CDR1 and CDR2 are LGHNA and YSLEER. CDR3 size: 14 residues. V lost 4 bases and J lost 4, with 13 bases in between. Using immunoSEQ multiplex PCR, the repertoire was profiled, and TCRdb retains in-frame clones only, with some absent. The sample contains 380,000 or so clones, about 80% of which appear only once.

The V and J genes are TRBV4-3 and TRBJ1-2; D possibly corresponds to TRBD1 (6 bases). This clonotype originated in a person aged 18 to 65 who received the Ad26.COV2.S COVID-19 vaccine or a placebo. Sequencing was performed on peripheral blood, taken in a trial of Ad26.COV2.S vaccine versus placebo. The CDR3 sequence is CASSPDRGLYGYTF. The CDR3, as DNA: TGCGCCAGCAGCCCGGACAGAGGACTCTATGGCTACACCTTC.